Following are 19 T cell receptor beta chains from one sample sequenced in a study of identifying expanded T cells in peripheral blood. Only in-frame clones appear in the TCRdb table, and some are missing; sequencing was by immunoSEQ multiplex PCR. The table has tens of thousands of clones, 80% to 85% seen once. The sequencing sample was made of blood. The receptors were sampled from a person aged 18 to 75 in good health.

The rearrangement links TRBV7-2 to TRBJ2-1; 7 bases map to TRBD2. V lost 1 base to trimming and J lost 2 bases; unmatched junction nucleotides: 5. The CDR3 totals 16 residues. CDR1 SGHTA and CDR2 FQGNSA come from the germline V gene. CDR3 in amino acids: CASSLGWEGTYNEQFF. The CDR3 DNA is TGTGCCAGCAGCTTAGGCTGGGAGGGGACCTACAATGAGCAGTTCTTC.

V gene TRBV4-1 combines with J gene TRBJ2-5; D is undetermined. CDR3 size: 16 residues. Germline CDR1 reads MGHRA; CDR2 reads YSYEKL. V lost 2 bases to trimming and J lost 0 bases, with 13 bases between them. CDR3 in DNA: TGCGCCAGCAGCCAATGGGGTTTGGGGTACCAAGAGACCCAGTACTTC. Translation: CASSQWGLGYQETQYF.

V usage is TRBV10-3 and J usage is TRBJ2-2; no firm D call. Germline V gene lookup returns CDR1 ENHRY and CDR2 SYGVKD. The ends were cut back, 1 base at V and 2 bases at J, with 11 bases in the middle. The CDR3 extends over 16 amino acids. The CDR3 DNA is TGTGCCATCAGTGAGTTCAGCCCCTTTAACACCGGGGAGCTGTTTTTT. Its protein is CAISEFSPFNTGELFF.

V usage is TRBV29-1 and J usage is TRBJ2-1, with 14 bases aligning to TRBD2. This CDR3 contains 17 residues. CDR1 SQVTM and CDR2 ANQGSEA come from the germline V gene. The trim removed 6 bases at V and 5 bases at J, leaving 12 bases unmatched. The CDR3 region is CSVLPGLAGAPHNEQFF. CDR3 in DNA: TGCAGCGTCCTACCGGGACTAGCGGGAGCCCCCCACAATGAGCAGTTCTTC.

CDR3 sequence: CAISDVTGTGEKLFF. The CDR3 coding sequence is TGTGCCATCAGTGACGTAACCGGGACGGGTGAAAAACTGTTTTTT. The rearrangement joins TRBV10-3 to TRBJ1-4, with a weak D call TRBD1 (5 bases). The V end was cut by 3 bases, the J end by 7 bases, with 15 bases between. The CDR3 spans 15 residues. CDR1 is ENHRY and CDR2 is SYGVKD in the germline V gene.

The V and J genes are TRBV28 and TRBJ2-7; unclear D gene. Germline V CDR1 and CDR2: MDHEN, SYDVKM. The CDR3 totals 15 residues. Trimming cost V 7 bases and J 0 bases, with 16 bases left between them. In DNA form, the CDR3 reads TGTGCCAGCAACCTAAGGGTCACGGGCTCCTACGAGCAGTACTTC. Translation: CASNLRVTGSYEQYF.

The rearrangement links TRBV7-8 to TRBJ2-3, with 10 nucleotides matching TRBD1. This CDR3 contains 15 residues. The V and J ends lost 7 bases and 5 bases, in that order; junction bases with no gene match: 9. Germline lookup yields CDR1 SGHVS and CDR2 FQNEAQ. CDR3 nucleotide sequence: TGTGCCAGCAAATCCGGGACAGGGGTATTAGATACGCAGTATTTT. Its protein product is CASKSGTGVLDTQYF. Together with reference TRBV7-8 and TRBJ2-3, the CDR3 gives the full variable domain: GAGVSQSPRYKVAKRGQDVALRCDPISGHVSLFWYQQALGQGPEFLTYFQNEAQLDKSGLPSDRFFAERPEGSVSTLKIQRTQQEDSAVYLCASKSGTGVLDTQYFGPGTRLTVL.

This clone has only one observation. V usage is TRBV9 and J usage is TRBJ1-1; tentative D call: TRBD1 (6 bases). The ends were cut back, 2 bases at V and 0 bases at J, with 14 bases in the middle. Germline-derived CDR1 and CDR2 are SGDLS and YYNGEE. The CDR3 runs to 16 residues. The CDR3 spells CASSVQGYPMNTEAFF. The CDR3 bases are TGTGCCAGCAGCGTTCAGGGGTACCCCATGAACACTGAAGCTTTCTTT.

This rearrangement joins TRBV6-6 to TRBJ2-5, with D uncertain. This CDR3 spans 15 amino acids. Germline V gene sequence: CDR1 MNHNY, CDR2 SVGAGI (reference sequence). Trimming took 6 bases from V and 5 from J, leaving 19 bases between them. CDR3 DNA sequence: TGTGCCAGCAGACCTCCTTCGATAGGGCGCGAGACCCAGTACTTC. It specifies CASRPPSIGRETQYF.

This chain joins TRBV28 and TRBJ1-2; 9 bases match TRBD1. CDR3 length equals 17 residues. Germline CDR1 and CDR2: MDHEN and SYDVKM. Losses at the gene ends were 3 bases for V and 4 bases for J; bases not matched to a gene: 12. The CDR3 nucleotides read TGTGCCAGCAGTTTCCAGGGACAGGGACCGCTTGTCTATGGCTACACCTTC. Protein sequence: CASSFQGQGPLVYGYTF.

This chain uses TRBV29-1 with TRBJ1-3; D not resolved. This CDR3 has 13 residues. Looked up from germline, CDR1 is SQVTM and CDR2 is ANQGSEA. V was shortened by 6 bases and J by 0 bases, with 9 bases between the two germline ends. The CDR3 reads CSVTKTSGNTIYF. CDR3 nucleotide sequence: TGCAGCGTCACAAAGACCTCTGGAAACACCATATATTTT.

This rearrangement joins TRBV6-6 to TRBJ2-7, with TRBD2 matching 8 bases. With V trimmed by 6 bases and J by 6 bases, 10 bases remained unmatched. The CDR3 runs to 14 residues. Germline V gives CDR1 MNHNY, CDR2 SVGAGI (reference sequence). The CDR3 protein is CASRTGLAGREQYF. DNA of the CDR3: TGTGCCAGCAGGACCGGACTAGCCGGGCGCGAGCAGTACTTC.

The chain links TRBV5-4 to TRBJ2-7, with no clear D. V shed 0 bases and J shed 2 bases, with 9 bases lying between them. The CDR3 is 14 amino acids. The germline V gene has CDR1 SGHNT and CDR2 YYREEE (reference sequence). The CDR3 reads CASSLEQRTYEQYF. Here the CDR3 DNA reads TGTGCCAGCAGCTTGGAACAGAGGACCTACGAGCAGTACTTC.

The rearrangement joins TRBV5-1 to TRBJ2-1, with D possibly matching TRBD2 (5 bases). There are 15 residues in the CDR3. V gave up 1 base and J gave up 4 bases, with 12 bases separating them. Germline CDR1 and CDR2: SGHRS and YFSETQ. This chain's CDR3 is CASSLYSERYNEQFF. DNA for the CDR3: TGCGCCAGCAGCTTGTATAGCGAAAGATACAATGAGCAGTTCTTC.

The chain is built from TRBV28 and TRBJ2-2; 15 nucleotides agree with TRBD2. V was clipped by 6 bases and J by 4 bases; unmatched bases: 15. Per the germline V gene, CDR1 is MDHEN and CDR2 is SYDVKM. CDR3 length equals 20 residues. This CDR3 is CASRPTPGTSGRYSTGELFF. Here the CDR3 DNA reads TGTGCCAGCAGACCTACTCCCGGGACTAGCGGGAGGTATAGCACCGGGGAGCTGTTTTTT.

V usage is TRBV19 and J usage is TRBJ1-1; D is unresolved. CDR3 length: 13 residues. Germline V gene data show CDR1 as LNHDA and CDR2 as SQIVND (reference sequence). The V gene lost 5 bases and the J gene lost 1 base, with 8 bases spanning the gap. The CDR3 protein is CASSRTGNTEAFF. The CDR3 DNA is TGTGCCAGTAGTCGGACTGGGAACACTGAAGCTTTCTTT. The whole variable domain, remainder taken from reference TRBV19 and TRBJ1-1, is DGGITQSPKYLFRKEGQNVTLSCEQNLNHDAMYWYRQDPGQGLRLIYYSQIVNDFQKGDIAEGYSVSREKKESFPLTVTSAQKNPTAFYLCASSRTGNTEAFFGQGTRLTVV.

This chain joins TRBV7-2 and TRBJ2-5, with TRBD1 identical over 7 bases. The CDR3 consists of 13 residues. Germline V gene data show CDR1 as SGHTA and CDR2 as FQGNSA. With V trimmed by 2 bases and J by 4 bases, 1 base remained unmatched. CDR3 sequence (DNA): TGTGCCAGCAGCTTAAACAGGGGAGAGACCCAGTACTTC. It yields the protein CASSLNRGETQYF.

The CDR3 DNA is TGTGCCAGCAGTACCAGACAGAACACTGAAGCTTTCTTT. Translating it yields CASSTRQNTEAFF. The V gene is TRBV6-6, the J gene TRBJ1-1, with unresolved D. V lost 5 bases and J 1 base, leaving 8 bases between the germline ends. Germline CDR1 reads MNHNY; CDR2 reads SVGAGI (reference sequence). This CDR3 region has 13 residues.

The rearrangement links TRBV5-8 to TRBJ2-3; D is unclear. The CDR3 totals 14 residues. The ends were cut back, 4 bases at V and 1 base at J, with 10 bases in the middle. Germline assignment: CDR1 SGHTS and CDR2 YDEGEE. The DNA for the CDR3 is TGTGCCAGCAGCCGTCGGGTGGGCACAGATACGCAGTATTTT. It translates to CASSRRVGTDTQYF.